A selection of T cell receptor beta chains follows, all from one sample in a study of a mutant IDH1 vaccine in newly diagnosed glioma. Only in-frame clones appear in the TCRdb table, and some are missing; sequencing was by immunoSEQ multiplex PCR. The sample lists approximately 60,000 clones, roughly 82% occurring once. No cognate antigen is known for these TCRs. Sample: PBMCs, taken from a glioma patient whose treatment included an IDH1 peptide vaccine. The receptors originated from a young woman with glioma. Some clones in this sample may be carry-over from other donors' samples. The CDR3 runs from the conserved cysteine through the conserved F or W. Fields, in order: D gene, V gene, J gene, CDR3 length, clone size, CDR3 DNA, CDR3 protein. D genes are given only for firm matches. Not every row has a clone size; where given, it reads once, few, many or a size class.

D gene: TRBD1
V gene: TRBV7-9
J gene: TRBJ2-2
CDR3 length: 14
clone size: -
CDR3 DNA: TGTGCCAGCACCGGGACAGGGGTTGCCGGGGAGCTGTTTTTT
CDR3 protein: CASTGTGVAGELFF

D gene: TRBD1
V gene: TRBV4-1
J gene: TRBJ2-1
CDR3 length: 16
clone size: few
CDR3 DNA: TGCGCCAGCAGCCAACAACCGGGACAGGCCTACAATGAGCAGTTCTTC
CDR3 protein: CASSQQPGQAYNEQFF

D gene: TRBD1
V gene: TRBV4-3
J gene: TRBJ1-2
CDR3 length: 12
clone size: -
CDR3 DNA: TGCGCCAGCAGCTCGACAGGGGAAGGCTACACCTTC
CDR3 protein: CASSSTGEGYTF

D gene: TRBD1
V gene: TRBV7-9
J gene: TRBJ2-5
CDR3 length: 16
clone size: -
CDR3 DNA: TGTGCCAGCAGCTTAGGCGGGACAGGGGGAGAAGAGACCCAGTACTTC
CDR3 protein: CASSLGGTGGEETQYF

D gene: -
V gene: TRBV27
J gene: TRBJ2-1
CDR3 length: 12
clone size: -
CDR3 DNA: TGTGCCAGCAGATTAGGGGAGAATGAGCAGTTCTTC
CDR3 protein: CASRLGENEQFF

D gene: TRBD1
V gene: TRBV5-6
J gene: TRBJ1-2
CDR3 length: 15
clone size: -
CDR3 DNA: TGTGCCAGCAGCGACACAGGGGGCGCAAGGGGGGGCTACACCTTC
CDR3 protein: CASSDTGGARGGYTF

D gene: TRBD1
V gene: TRBV2
J gene: TRBJ1-3
CDR3 length: 15
clone size: -
CDR3 DNA: TGTGCCAGCAGTGAGACAGGGTGGAGTGGAAACACCATATATTTT
CDR3 protein: CASSETGWSGNTIYF

D gene: TRBD2
V gene: TRBV25-1
J gene: TRBJ2-3
CDR3 length: 17
clone size: -
CDR3 DNA: TGTGCCAGCAGGGGAGGGGCGGGGGGACTCAACACAGATACGCAGTATTTT
CDR3 protein: CASRGGAGGLNTDTQYF

D gene: TRBD1
V gene: TRBV18
J gene: TRBJ2-5
CDR3 length: 17
clone size: -
CDR3 DNA: TGTGCCAGCTCACCAGGGGCGTTAAGGACAGGGCAAGAGACCCAGTACTTC
CDR3 protein: CASSPGALRTGQETQYF

D gene: -
V gene: TRBV10-3
J gene: TRBJ1-5
CDR3 length: 13
clone size: -
CDR3 DNA: TGTGCCATCAGTGATTATAGCAATCAGCCCCAGCATTTT
CDR3 protein: CAISDYSNQPQHF

D gene: TRBD1
V gene: TRBV5-1
J gene: TRBJ2-7
CDR3 length: 15
clone size: -
CDR3 DNA: TGCGCCAGCAGCCATACGGGACAGGGCACCTACGAGCAGTACTTC
CDR3 protein: CASSHTGQGTYEQYF

D gene: -
V gene: TRBV2
J gene: TRBJ2-6
CDR3 length: 16
clone size: -
CDR3 DNA: TGTGCCAGCAGTCATAATCGGACACCGGGGGCCAACGTCCTGACTTTC
CDR3 protein: CASSHNRTPGANVLTF

D gene: -
V gene: TRBV5-5
J gene: TRBJ2-1
CDR3 length: 13
clone size: -
CDR3 DNA: TGTGCCAGCAGCTGGGTGACCTACAATGAGCAGTTCTTC
CDR3 protein: CASSWVTYNEQFF

D gene: -
V gene: TRBV29-1
J gene: TRBJ1-4
CDR3 length: 14
clone size: few
CDR3 DNA: TGCAGCGCCGATGGGGGGCCAACTAATGAAAAACTGTTTTTT
CDR3 protein: CSADGGPTNEKLFF

D gene: -
V gene: TRBV5-1
J gene: TRBJ1-1
CDR3 length: 15
clone size: -
CDR3 DNA: TGCGCCAGCAGCTTGAGCTTGGCAGATGGCACTGAAGCTTTCTTT
CDR3 protein: CASSLSLADGTEAFF

D gene: TRBD2
V gene: TRBV6-1
J gene: TRBJ2-7
CDR3 length: 15
clone size: -
CDR3 DNA: TGTGCCAGCAGTGAAACTAGCGGGGATTCCTACGAGCAGTACTTC
CDR3 protein: CASSETSGDSYEQYF

D gene: -
V gene: TRBV13
J gene: TRBJ2-1
CDR3 length: 15
clone size: -
CDR3 DNA: TGTGCCAGCAGCCCCGACTCCAGCTCCTACAATGAGCAGTTCTTC
CDR3 protein: CASSPDSSSYNEQFF

D gene: -
V gene: TRBV13
J gene: TRBJ2-7
CDR3 length: 12
clone size: -
CDR3 DNA: TGTGCCAGCAGCTTCAGCTCCTACGAGCAGTACTTC
CDR3 protein: CASSFSSYEQYF

D gene: -
V gene: TRBV7-9
J gene: TRBJ1-2
CDR3 length: 14
clone size: once
CDR3 DNA: TGTGCCAGCAGCTTAGTTCGAGCTAACTATGGCTACACCTTC
CDR3 protein: CASSLVRANYGYTF